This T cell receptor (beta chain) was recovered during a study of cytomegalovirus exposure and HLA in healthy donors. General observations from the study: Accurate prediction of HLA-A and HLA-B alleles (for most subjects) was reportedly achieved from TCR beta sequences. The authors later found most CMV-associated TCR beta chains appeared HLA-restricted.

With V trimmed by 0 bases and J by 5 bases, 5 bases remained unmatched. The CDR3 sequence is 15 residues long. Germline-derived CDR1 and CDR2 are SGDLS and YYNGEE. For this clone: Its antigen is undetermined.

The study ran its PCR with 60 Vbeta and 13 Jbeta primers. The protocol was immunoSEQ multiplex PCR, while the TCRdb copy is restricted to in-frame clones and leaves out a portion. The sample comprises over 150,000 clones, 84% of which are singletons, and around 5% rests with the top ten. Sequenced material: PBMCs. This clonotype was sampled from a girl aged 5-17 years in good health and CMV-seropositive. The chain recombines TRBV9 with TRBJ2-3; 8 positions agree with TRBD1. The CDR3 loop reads CASSVASGQGDTQYF. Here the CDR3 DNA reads TGTGCCAGCAGCGTAGCTTCTGGACAGGGAGATACGCAGTATTTT.